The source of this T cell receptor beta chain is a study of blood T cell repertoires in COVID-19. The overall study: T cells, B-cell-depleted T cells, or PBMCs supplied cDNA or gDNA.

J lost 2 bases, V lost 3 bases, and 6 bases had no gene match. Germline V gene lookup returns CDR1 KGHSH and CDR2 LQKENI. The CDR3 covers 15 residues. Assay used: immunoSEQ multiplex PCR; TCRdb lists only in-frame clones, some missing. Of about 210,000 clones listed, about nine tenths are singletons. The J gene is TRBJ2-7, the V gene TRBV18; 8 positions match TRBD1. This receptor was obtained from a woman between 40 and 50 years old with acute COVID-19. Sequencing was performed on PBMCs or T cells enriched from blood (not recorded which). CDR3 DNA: TGTGCCAGCTCACCGAGGACAGGGACCACCTACGAGCAGTACTTC. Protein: CASSPRTGTTYEQYF.